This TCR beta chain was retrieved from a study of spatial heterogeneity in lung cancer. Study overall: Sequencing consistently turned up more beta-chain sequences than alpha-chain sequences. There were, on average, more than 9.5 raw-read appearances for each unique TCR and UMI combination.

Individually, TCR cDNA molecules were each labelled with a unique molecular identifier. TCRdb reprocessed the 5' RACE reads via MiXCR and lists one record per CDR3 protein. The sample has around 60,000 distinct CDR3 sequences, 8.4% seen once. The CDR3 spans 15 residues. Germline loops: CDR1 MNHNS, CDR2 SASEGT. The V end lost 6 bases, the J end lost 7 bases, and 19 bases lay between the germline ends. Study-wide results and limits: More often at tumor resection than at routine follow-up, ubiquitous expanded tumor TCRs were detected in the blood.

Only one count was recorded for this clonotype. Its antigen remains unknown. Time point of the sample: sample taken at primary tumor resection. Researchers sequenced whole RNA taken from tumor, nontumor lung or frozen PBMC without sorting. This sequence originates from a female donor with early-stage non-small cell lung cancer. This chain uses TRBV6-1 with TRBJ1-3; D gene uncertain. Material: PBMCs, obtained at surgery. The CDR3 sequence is CASRETDAARNTIYF. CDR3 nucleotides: TGTGCCAGCAGAGAAACAGACGCGGCCAGGAACACCATATATTTT.